What follows is one T cell receptor (beta chain) and its context. The ends lost 4 bases at V and 5 bases at J; junction bases unmatched: 13. CDR1 and CDR2 (germline): LGHDT, YNNKEL (reference sequence). The CDR3 is made up of 16 amino acids. This sample is drawn from a study of blood T cell repertoires in COVID-19. For the study at large: The study drew acute and convalescent COVID-19 samples from the United States, Italy and Spain.

Assay: immunoSEQ multiplex PCR; the TCRdb copy retains only in-frame clones and omits some. The repertoire holds some 160,000 clones, with 84% as singletons. The source of this sequence is a woman older than 75 with COVID-19, enrolled during active disease. Specimen: peripheral blood. This sequence joins TRBV3-1 (or the pseudogene TRBV3-2) and TRBJ2-7; 8 bases match TRBD2. This CDR3 is CASSLSGTRTLHEQYF. CDR3 DNA sequence: TGTGCCAGCAGCCTATCCGGGACTAGGACTTTACACGAGCAGTACTTC.